The 10 T cell receptor beta chains below all came from one sample that was sequenced in a study of neurological immune-mediated disorders (dated 2019 in TCRdb). The protocol used for the library was 5' RACE. Sequencer: Illumina HiSeq 2500. TCRdb ran its own pipeline on the public reads, namely fastp trimming at Q25 and MiXCR clone calling, and kept in-frame beta chains. Entries are consolidated by CDR3 protein sequence, retaining the most common genes and DNA. Present in this sample are 50,000 to 75,000 distinct CDR3 sequences, roughly 4% of which were seen just once. The ten top clones hold 2.5% to 3% of the sample. The sample taken for sequencing was PBMCs. The receptors stem from a man in his fifties with multiple sclerosis.

In its sample, this clonotype was seen many times. The gene calls are TRBV6-5 and TRBJ2-4, with TRBD1 identical over 7 bases. The V gene's germline CDR1 is MNHEY and CDR2 SVGAGI. The trim removed 8 bases at V and 0 bases at J, leaving 1 base unmatched. The CDR3 runs to 13 residues. The CDR3: CASWDRAKNIQYF. DNA for the CDR3: TGTGCCAGCTGGGACAGAGCCAAAAACATTCAGTACTTC.

This clonotype was found many times. The CDR3 loop is CASSQDFDRVSGYTF. Written as DNA, the CDR3 is TGCGCCAGCAGCCAAGATTTCGACAGGGTCTCTGGCTACACCTTC. The chain joins TRBV4-3 to TRBJ1-2; 7 bases fit TRBD1. In germline, CDR1 is LGHNA, CDR2 YSLEER. This CDR3 spans 15 amino acids. V gave up 0 bases and J gave up 7 bases; unmatched junction bases: 8.

This clonotype was counted ten times or more. The genes are TRBV7-9 and TRBJ1-1; D ambiguous. Germline values: CDR1 SEHNR, CDR2 FQNEAQ (reference sequence). V shed 1 base and J shed 5 bases, with 8 bases lying between them. CDR3 length: 13 amino acids. CDR3 protein: CASSLDGKTEAFF. The CDR3, as DNA: TGTGCCAGCAGCTTAGATGGAAAGACTGAAGCTTTCTTT. The full variable domain, its missing parts supplied by reference TRBV7-9 and TRBJ1-1, is DTGVSQNPRHKITKRGQNVTFRCDPISEHNRLYWYRQTLGQGPEFLTYFQNEAQLEKSRLLSDRFSAERPKGSFSTLEIQRTEQGDSAMYLCASSLDGKTEAFFGQGTRLTVV.

The table lists this clonotype with many counts. V is TRBV5-1 and J is TRBJ2-3, with TRBD1 as a possible D gene (6 bases). Germline lookup yields CDR1 SGHRS and CDR2 YFSETQ. CDR3 length: 14 residues. Trimming stripped 4 bases from V and 0 bases from J, with 9 bases between. CDR3 nucleotide sequence: TGCGCCAGCAGCCTAGACAGGAGCACAGATACGCAGTATTTT. This translates into CASSLDRSTDTQYF.

This clonotype was observed at least ten times. J is TRBJ1-1 and V is TRBV27; 7 nucleotides line up with TRBD1. V lost 6 bases, J lost 2 bases, and 6 bases stayed unmatched. This CDR3 contains 14 residues. Germline assignment: CDR1 MNHEY and CDR2 SMNVEV (reference sequence). CDR3: CASRIQGINTEAFF. The CDR3 DNA reads TGTGCCAGCAGGATACAGGGGATTAACACTGAAGCTTTCTTT.

This chain joins TRBV2 and TRBJ2-6; TRBD1 aligns across 10 bases. The germline gives CDR1 SNHLY, CDR2 FYNNEI. J was trimmed by 12 bases and V by 5 bases; bases with no gene match: 7. The length of the CDR3 is 14 residues. The CDR3 DNA sequence: TGTGCCAGCAGTCCGGGACAGGGGAGGCCCGTCCTGACTTTC. Protein: CASSPGQGRPVLTF.

The chain employs TRBV12-3 or TRBV12-4 and TRBJ1-1; 8 bases match TRBD1. This CDR3 spans 12 amino acids. Trimming cost V 5 bases and J 11 bases; bases outside gene matches: 7. CDR3: CASSPRGLRAFF. The CDR3 nucleotides read TGTGCCAGCAGTCCCAGGGGGCTCCGGGCTTTCTTT.

This clonotype was picked up many times. The chain is built from TRBV7-9 and TRBJ1-2, with 10 bases lining up with TRBD1. V trimming: 5 bases; J trimming: 7 bases; junction bases outside the gene matches: 1. This CDR3 is 12 amino acids long. CDR1 and CDR2 (germline): SEHNR, FQNEAQ (reference sequence). CDR3 in DNA: TGTGCCAGCAGCGGGACAGGGGTTGGCTACACCTTC. Translated: CASSGTGVGYTF.

At least ten counts were recorded for this clonotype. The genes are TRBV7-2 and TRBJ1-2; D unresolved. The length of the CDR3 is 14 residues. The V end lost 7 bases, the J end lost 0 bases, and 12 bases lay between the germline ends. Germline CDR1 SGHTA, CDR2 FQGNSA. In nucleotides, the CDR3 is TGTGCCAGCACCCAAAGTGGCTCTAACTATGGCTACACCTTC. Its translation: CASTQSGSNYGYTF.

This clonotype has a count of ten or more. A much larger clonotype is one base distant, so this may be a read error. The DNA of the CDR3 is TGTGCCGCAAACGAATTAACCGGGGAGCTGTTTTTT. The encoded protein is CAANELTGELFF. This sequence joins TRBV12-3 or TRBV12-4 and TRBJ2-2; D is unclear. The V end was cut by 11 bases, the J end by 5 bases, with 12 bases between. The CDR3 contains 12 residues.